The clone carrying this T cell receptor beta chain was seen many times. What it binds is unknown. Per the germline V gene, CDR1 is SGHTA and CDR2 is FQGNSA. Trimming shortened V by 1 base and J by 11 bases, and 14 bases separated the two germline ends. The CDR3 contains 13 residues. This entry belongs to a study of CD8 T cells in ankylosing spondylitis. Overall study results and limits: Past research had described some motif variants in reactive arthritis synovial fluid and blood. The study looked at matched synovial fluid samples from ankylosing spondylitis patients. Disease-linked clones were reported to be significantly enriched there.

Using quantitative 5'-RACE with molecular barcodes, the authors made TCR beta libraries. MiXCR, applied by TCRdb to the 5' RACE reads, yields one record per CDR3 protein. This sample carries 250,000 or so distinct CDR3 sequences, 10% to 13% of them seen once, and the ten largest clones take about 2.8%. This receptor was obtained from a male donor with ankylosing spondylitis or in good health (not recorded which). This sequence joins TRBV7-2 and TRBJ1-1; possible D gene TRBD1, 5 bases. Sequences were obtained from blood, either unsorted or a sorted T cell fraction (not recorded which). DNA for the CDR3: TGTGCCAGCAGCTTAGGCCCCGCGGGGGATGCTTTCTTT. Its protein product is CASSLGPAGDAFF. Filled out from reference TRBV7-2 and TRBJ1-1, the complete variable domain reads GAGVSQSPSNKVTEKGKDVELRCDPISGHTALYWYRQSLGQGLEFLIYFQGNSAPDKSGLPSDRFSAERTGGSVSTLTIQRTQQEDSAVYLCASSLGPAGDAFFGQGTRLTVV.